The 28 T cell receptor beta chains given below trace back to one sample, sequenced in a study of OX40 agonist ivuxolimab in advanced cancers. Using immunoSEQ multiplex PCR, the repertoire was profiled, and TCRdb retains in-frame clones only, with some absent. The sample lists 90,000 to 150,000 clones, roughly nine tenths occurring once. The material sequenced was CD4+ or CD8+ T cells sorted from blood, taken in a trial of the OX40 agonist ivuxolimab. The receptor set was obtained from an adult with an advanced solid tumor such as melanoma, head and neck, liver or kidney cancer.

This clone was seen just once. V and J are TRBV5-1 and TRBJ2-1; the match to TRBD1 covers 8 bases. This CDR3 contains 16 residues. Germline V gives CDR1 SGHRS, CDR2 YFSETQ. Trimming took 5 bases from V and 2 from J; bases not matched to a gene: 9. The chain's CDR3 is CASRASGGSAYNEQFF. CDR3 sequence (DNA): TGCGCCAGCAGAGCATCAGGGGGCTCCGCCTACAATGAGCAGTTCTTC.

The chain carries TRBV6-5 and TRBJ2-2; 11 nucleotides line up with TRBD1. The junction had 4 bases not matched to a gene; V was cut back by 5 bases and J by 5 bases. CDR1 is MNHEY, CDR2 SVGAGI, per germline. This CDR3 is 15 amino acids long. CDR3 amino acids: CASSPDRGRTGELFF. The CDR3 coding sequence is TGTGCCAGCAGTCCGGACAGGGGGCGGACCGGGGAGCTGTTTTTT.

This clone was counted only a few times. The chain joins TRBV19 to TRBJ2-7, with D possibly TRBD1 on 6 matching bases. The V end was cut by 7 bases, the J end by 6 bases, with 16 bases between. Germline loops: CDR1 LNHDA, CDR2 SQIVND (reference sequence). The CDR3 is made up of 13 amino acids. In DNA, the CDR3 is TGTGCCAGTATGGGGCAGGGGATCCCCGAGCAGTACTTC. Encoded protein: CASMGQGIPEQYF.

This clone appeared once. This chain connects TRBV7-2 to TRBJ2-7; D ambiguous. Germline assignment: CDR1 SGHTA and CDR2 FQGNSA. V dropped 2 bases and J dropped 5 bases, with 10 bases sitting between them. The CDR3 length is 13 residues. In nucleotides, the CDR3 is TGTGCCAGCAGCTTATCCAAACTCAACGAGCAGTACTTC. Amino acids: CASSLSKLNEQYF.

The chain employs TRBV21-1 and TRBJ2-2; TRBD1, the table's D call, lacks a check against the DNA. TRBV21-1 is flagged as a pseudogene. This CDR3 has 15 residues. The CDR3 protein is CASSKQVLNTGELFF. The CDR3 DNA reads as TGTGCCAGCAGTAAACAGGTCCTCAACACCGGGGAGCTGTTTTTT.

This clone has just a few counts. This chain connects TRBV15 to TRBJ2-1; D not certain. The CDR3 is 16 residues long. The V and J ends lost 6 bases and 2 bases respectively, with 17 bases between them. Germline V CDR1 and CDR2: LNHNV, YYDKDF (reference sequence). The CDR3 nucleotides are TGTGCCACCAGTTTTTGGGGTCCGAGTCCCTACAATGAGCAGTTCTTC. It yields the protein CATSFWGPSPYNEQFF.

The chain recombines TRBV18 with TRBJ1-2; D call uncertain. The CDR3 length is 13 residues. V dropped 0 bases and J dropped 7 bases, with 9 bases sitting between them. Germline CDR1 is KGHSH and CDR2 is LQKENI. The CDR3 DNA reads TGTGCCAGCTCACCACCGGGGATTACTGGCTACACCTTC. Its translation is CASSPPGITGYTF.

V usage is TRBV11-3 and J usage is TRBJ2-1; the D is unclear. The CDR3 spans 16 residues. The V and J ends lost 3 bases and 4 bases respectively, with 16 bases between them. Germline lookup yields CDR1 SGHNT and CDR2 YENEEA. This CDR3 is CASSFEFRLGYNEQFF. The CDR3 DNA reads TGTGCCAGCAGCTTTGAGTTCCGACTGGGGTACAATGAGCAGTTCTTC.

The DNA for the CDR3 is TGTGCCAGCAGCTTCGGCGGGGGAAGCACAGATACGCAGTATTTT. This gives the protein CASSFGGGSTDTQYF. This chain links TRBV7-3 with TRBJ2-3; TRBD2 matches at 7 bases. V lost 3 bases, J lost 0 bases, and 3 bases stayed unmatched. Looked up from germline, CDR1 is SGHTA and CDR2 is FQGTGA. The CDR3 spans 15 residues.

The V gene is TRBV5-5, the J gene TRBJ2-5; no clear D gene. Trimming took off 2 bases at V and 13 bases at J, with 15 bases between the two ends. From germline, CDR1 is SGHKS and CDR2 YYEKEE (reference sequence). This CDR3 has 12 amino acids. CDR3 in DNA: TGTGCCAGCAGCTTCGGTCAGAATCCTAGGTACTTC. Its protein product is CASSFGQNPRYF.

This clone was seen a single time. This chain links TRBV7-3 with TRBJ2-1; D is possibly TRBD2 (6 bases). The germline gives CDR1 SGHTA, CDR2 FQGTGA. This CDR3 comprises 16 residues. V lost 2 bases and J lost 8, with 19 bases in between. CDR3 bases: TGTGCCAGCAGCTTATCGCGGGACTCCGGTGGCGATGAGCAGTTCTTC. Translating gives CASSLSRDSGGDEQFF.

This clone occurred a few times. The chain combines TRBV5-1 with TRBJ2-7; 8 bases line up with TRBD1. CDR1 is SGHRS, CDR2 YFSETQ, per germline. V trimming: 4 bases; J trimming: 7 bases; junction bases outside the gene matches: 4. CDR3 length: 12 residues. The CDR3 bases are TGCGCCAGCAGCCGAACAGGGGGAGAGCAGTACTTC. Encoded protein: CASSRTGGEQYF.

The V and J genes are TRBV28 and TRBJ1-1, with TRBD1 matching over 9 bases. Per germline, CDR1 MDHEN and CDR2 SYDVKM. This CDR3 is 14 amino acids long. J gave up 4 bases and V 6 bases, and 6 bases lay outside the gene matches. The CDR3 DNA is TGTGCCAGCAGAACAGGGGGCTTGGGCACTGAAGCTTTCTTT. Its protein is CASRTGGLGTEAFF.

This rearrangement joins TRBV7-2 to TRBJ2-5; unclear D gene. CDR1 and CDR2 from the germline V gene are SGHTA and FQGNSA. The CDR3 has 12 residues. Deletions cut 3 bases from V and 5 bases from J, with 7 bases between. CDR3 nucleotides: TGTGCCAGCAGCTTCCTAGGGGAGACCCAGTACTTC. It codes for CASSFLGETQYF.

The chain couples TRBV25-1 to TRBJ2-1; no reliable D call. Germline CDR1 MGHDK, CDR2 SYGVNS. V lost 1 base and J 0 bases, leaving 13 bases between the germline ends. The CDR3 covers 17 residues. The CDR3 region is CASSESVGASSYNEQFF. CDR3 coding DNA: TGTGCCAGCAGTGAATCTGTGGGCGCGAGCTCCTACAATGAGCAGTTCTTC.

This clone was counted only a few times. The CDR3 DNA follows: TGCAGCGTTGAAGGATTTGAAGCTTTCTTT. It yields the protein CSVEGFEAFF. This chain connects TRBV29-1 to TRBJ1-1; D unresolved. This CDR3 comprises 10 residues. Per the germline V gene, CDR1 is SQVTM and CDR2 is ANQGSEA. The ends were cut back, 1 base at V and 7 bases at J, with 4 bases in the middle.

The V and J genes are TRBV18 and TRBJ1-2; no clear D. V was shortened by 3 bases and J by 2 bases, with 7 bases between the two germline ends. Germline CDR1 and CDR2: KGHSH and LQKENI. This CDR3 has 13 amino acids. The CDR3, as DNA: TGTGCCAGCTCACCCCGCAGGAACTATGGCTACACCTTC. This gives the protein CASSPRRNYGYTF.

This rearrangement joins TRBV28 to TRBJ2-1, with D perhaps matching TRBD2 (6 bases). The CDR3 is made up of 14 amino acids. The germline V gene encodes CDR1 MDHEN and CDR2 SYDVKM. Deletions cut 5 bases from V and 13 bases from J, with 21 bases between. CDR3 nucleotide sequence: TGTGCCAGCAGTCCGGGTGGAGGGTTAGGGACTCAGTTCTTC. Protein: CASSPGGGLGTQFF.

The chain uses TRBV5-4 and TRBJ1-1; 8 nucleotides match TRBD1. CDR1 is SGHNT and CDR2 is YYREEE in the germline V gene (reference sequence). V shed 4 bases and J 1 base; nucleotides not matched to a gene: 6. The CDR3 runs to 15 residues. The CDR3, as DNA: TGTGCCAGCAGCGCTATGACAGGGGAGAACACTGAAGCTTTCTTT. Amino acids: CASSAMTGENTEAFF.

The chain uses TRBV4-2 and TRBJ2-3; tentative D call: TRBD2 (6 bases). The CDR3 runs 15 residues. V was pared by 0 bases and J by 1 base, with 8 bases between. CDR1 and CDR2 from the germline V gene are LGHNA and YNFKEQ. The CDR3 nucleotides read TGTGCCAGCAGCCAAGAGGGCGGGGGCACAGATACGCAGTATTTT. Its translation: CASSQEGGGTDTQYF.

This sequence joins TRBV7-9 and TRBJ1-2, with TRBD1 matching over 8 bases. CDR3 length: 13 residues. Germline CDR1 reads SEHNR; CDR2 reads FQNEAQ (reference sequence). V shed 2 bases, J shed 6 bases, and the junction held 2 bases outside the gene matches. This CDR3 is CASSLQGADGYTF. The CDR3 nucleotides read TGTGCCAGCAGCTTACAGGGGGCGGATGGCTACACCTTC.

The chain employs TRBV9 and TRBJ2-5, with D tentatively TRBD2 (6 bases). There are 15 residues in the CDR3. Germline CDR1 reads SGDLS; CDR2 reads YYNGEE. V lost 0 bases, J lost 1 base, and 10 bases lay in between. This CDR3 reads CASSVVPGGQETQYF. The DNA for the CDR3 is TGTGCCAGCAGCGTAGTGCCCGGGGGCCAAGAGACCCAGTACTTC.

The chain is built from TRBV5-1 and TRBJ2-2; no reliable D call. The V end was cut by 3 bases, the J end by 7 bases, with 13 bases between. Germline loops: CDR1 SGHRS, CDR2 YFSETQ. This CDR3 spans 14 amino acids. The CDR3 coding sequence is TGCGCCAGCAGCTCGGACGGATTTCGCGGGGAGCTGTTTTTT. Translating gives CASSSDGFRGELFF.

This clone has just a few counts. The V call is TRBV7-9, the J call TRBJ2-1; 8 bases fit TRBD1. This CDR3 has 16 residues. The ends lost 0 bases at V and 7 bases at J; junction bases unmatched: 8. Germline CDR1 and CDR2: SEHNR and FQNEAQ (reference sequence). The CDR3 spells CASSLARTGGYNEQFF. The CDR3 region has the DNA TGTGCCAGCAGCTTAGCGAGAACAGGGGGGTATAATGAGCAGTTCTTC.

The CDR3 here is CASSNRAGNQPQHF. As DNA, the CDR3 is TGTGCCAGCAGCAATAGGGCGGGCAATCAGCCCCAGCATTTT. V and J are TRBV7-2 and TRBJ1-5; D call uncertain. The CDR3 length is 14 residues. Per germline, CDR1 SGHTA and CDR2 FQGNSA. V gave up 5 bases and J gave up 2 bases, with 10 bases separating them.

The chain has TRBV2 and TRBJ1-4, with 7 bases aligning to TRBD1. The germline gives CDR1 SNHLY, CDR2 FYNNEI. V lost 0 bases and J lost 5; bases outside the gene matches: 6. The CDR3 sequence is 16 residues long. The CDR3 DNA reads TGTGCCAGCAGTGAAGCTTTAGGGGGCCTAAATGAAAAACTGTTTTTT. This encodes CASSEALGGLNEKLFF.

V is TRBV7-2 and J is TRBJ1-2, with D maybe TRBD1 (6 bases). The length of the CDR3 is 16 residues. V lost 0 bases, J lost 4 bases, and 15 bases lay in between. Germline lookup yields CDR1 SGHTA and CDR2 FQGNSA. The CDR3, as DNA: TGTGCCAGCAGCTTAGCCATCGCAGGGGCAAGCTATGGCTACACCTTC. This codes for CASSLAIAGASYGYTF.

This clone occurred once. The chain carries TRBV7-6 and TRBJ1-4, with 7 nucleotides matching TRBD1. The germline CDR1 and CDR2 sequences are SGHVS and FNYEAQ. CDR3 length: 15 amino acids. With 5 bases clipped from V and 7 bases from J, the junction kept 10 bases outside the gene matches. The chain's CDR3 is CASSLASRQGEKLFF. The CDR3 bases are TGTGCCAGCAGCCTGGCCTCCCGACAGGGTGAAAAACTGTTTTTT.